This is a list of T cell receptor beta chains from one sample in a study of neurological immune-mediated disorders. TCRdb reanalysed the 5' RACE reads using MiXCR and keeps one entry per CDR3 protein. The repertoire holds 53,000 or so distinct CDR3 sequences, with roughly 8.8% as singletons. The sequenced sample was PBMCs. All receptors come from a middle-aged woman in good health. Each CDR3 is given with its conserved first and last residue. D genes are given only for firm matches. Some rows mark clone size as missing; the rest say once, few, many or name a class of expanded clone.

v_gene: TRBV9
d_gene: .
abundance: many
len: 13
j_gene: TRBJ1-2
CDR3nt: TGTGCCAGCAGCGTACTCTCCGGCTATGGCTACACCTTC
CDR3aa: CASSVLSGYGYTF

v_gene: TRBV7-2
d_gene: .
abundance: many
len: 15
j_gene: TRBJ1-4
CDR3nt: TGTGCCAGCAGCTTAGTGCAGCCAACTAATGAAAAACTGTTTTTT
CDR3aa: CASSLVQPTNEKLFF

v_gene: TRBV20-1
d_gene: .
abundance: many
len: 14
j_gene: TRBJ2-7
CDR3nt: TGCAGTGCTAGAGACAGGGTAGGGAAATACGAGCAGTACTTC
CDR3aa: CSARDRVGKYEQYF

v_gene: TRBV5-1
d_gene: .
abundance: many
len: 12
j_gene: TRBJ1-1
CDR3nt: TGCGCCAGCAGCTTGGACTCCGGTGAAGCTTTCTTT
CDR3aa: CASSLDSGEAFF

v_gene: TRBV20-1
d_gene: TRBD1
abundance: many
len: 14
j_gene: TRBJ2-7
CDR3nt: TGCAGTGCTAGAGACAGGGGGCAGGGCTACGAGCAGTACTTC
CDR3aa: CSARDRGQGYEQYF

v_gene: TRBV27
d_gene: .
abundance: few
len: 14
j_gene: TRBJ1-1
CDR3nt: TGTGCCAGCAGCGCTTACAGGGAGACCACTGAAGCTTTCTTT
CDR3aa: CASSAYRETTEAFF

v_gene: TRBV7-2
d_gene: .
abundance: many
len: 16
j_gene: TRBJ2-4
CDR3nt: TGTGCCAGCAGCTCGCCATTTGGGGCCGGGCAAAACATTCAGTACTTC
CDR3aa: CASSSPFGAGQNIQYF

v_gene: TRBV13
d_gene: TRBD1
abundance: many
len: 15
j_gene: TRBJ2-2
CDR3nt: TGTGCCAGCAGCGAGAGACAGGGGTTCAACGGGGAGCTGTTTTTT
CDR3aa: CASSERQGFNGELFF

v_gene: TRBV9
d_gene: TRBD2
abundance: many
len: 16
j_gene: TRBJ2-2
CDR3nt: TGTGCCAGCAGCTCCACTCCGACTAGCTTATCCGGGGAGCTGTTTTTT
CDR3aa: CASSSTPTSLSGELFF

v_gene: TRBV11-2
d_gene: .
abundance: many
len: 15
j_gene: TRBJ2-5
CDR3nt: TGTGCCAGCAGCCCCCCCTCCGGCTCTCAAGAGACCCAGTACTTC
CDR3aa: CASSPPSGSQETQYF

v_gene: TRBV28
d_gene: .
abundance: few
len: 10
j_gene: TRBJ2-7
CDR3nt: TGTGCCAGCGGGGAGCCCGAGCAGTACTTC
CDR3aa: CASGEPEQYF

v_gene: TRBV4-3
d_gene: .
abundance: many
len: 15
j_gene: TRBJ2-3
CDR3nt: TGCGCCAGCAGCATGTCAGGCTCAGGCACAGATACGCAGTATTTT
CDR3aa: CASSMSGSGTDTQYF

v_gene: TRBV4-2
d_gene: TRBD1
abundance: many
len: 15
j_gene: TRBJ2-1
CDR3nt: TGTGCCAGCAGCCAAGTGTCAGGGGGTAACAATGAGCAGTTCTTC
CDR3aa: CASSQVSGGNNEQFF

v_gene: TRBV7-2
d_gene: .
abundance: .
len: 13
j_gene: TRBJ2-7
CDR3nt: TGTGCAAGCAGCCGGAGAGGCTCCTACGAGCAGTACTTC
CDR3aa: CASSRRGSYEQYF

v_gene: TRBV19
d_gene: .
abundance: .
len: 13
j_gene: TRBJ2-5
CDR3nt: TGTGCCAGTAGTGGTTCGGAACAAGAGACCCAGTACTTC
CDR3aa: CASSGSEQETQYF

v_gene: TRBV5-1
d_gene: .
abundance: many
len: 13
j_gene: TRBJ1-6
CDR3nt: TGCGCCAGCAGCTTGACTGATGCCTCACCCCTCCACTTT
CDR3aa: CASSLTDASPLHF

v_gene: TRBV6-2/TRBV6-3
d_gene: .
abundance: many
len: 13
j_gene: TRBJ2-7
CDR3nt: TGTGCCAGCAGCCCGGGACCGCGCTACGAGCAGTACTTC
CDR3aa: CASSPGPRYEQYF

v_gene: TRBV5-1
d_gene: TRBD2
abundance: many
len: 15
j_gene: TRBJ2-1
CDR3nt: TGCGCCAGCAGCTTGCGCGCGGGAGGTCAGGCCGGGCAGTTCTTC
CDR3aa: CASSLRAGGQAGQFF

v_gene: TRBV6-5
d_gene: .
abundance: .
len: 14
j_gene: TRBJ2-6
CDR3nt: TGTGCCAGCAACCCTGGGTTTGGGGCCAACGTCCTGACTTTC
CDR3aa: CASNPGFGANVLTF

v_gene: TRBV5-1
d_gene: .
abundance: many
len: 15
j_gene: TRBJ1-1
CDR3nt: TGCGCCAGCAGCTTGGGGGACACCCTAAACACTGAAGCTTTCTTT
CDR3aa: CASSLGDTLNTEAFF

v_gene: TRBV20-1
d_gene: TRBD2
abundance: .
len: 17
j_gene: TRBJ2-3
CDR3nt: TGCAGTGCTAGCGGATCTAGCGGGGGGAGTAGCACAGATACGCAGTATTTT
CDR3aa: CSASGSSGGSSTDTQYF

v_gene: TRBV7-2
d_gene: TRBD2
abundance: few
len: 12
j_gene: TRBJ2-7
CDR3nt: TGTGCCAGCAGGGGTTGGGGGGGCGAGCAGTACTTC
CDR3aa: CASRGWGGEQYF

v_gene: TRBV6-5
d_gene: TRBD1
abundance: many
len: 14
j_gene: TRBJ1-2
CDR3nt: TGTGCCAGCAGTCGGGACAGGGCGGACTATGGCTACACCTTC
CDR3aa: CASSRDRADYGYTF

v_gene: TRBV12-3/TRBV12-4
d_gene: .
abundance: many
len: 12
j_gene: TRBJ1-1
CDR3nt: TGTGCCAGCAACTCAGGTACAGCTGAAGCTTTCTTT
CDR3aa: CASNSGTAEAFF

v_gene: TRBV12-3/TRBV12-4
d_gene: .
abundance: few
len: 14
j_gene: TRBJ1-1
CDR3nt: TGTGCCAGCAGTCGGTTGGGTGAGGACACTGAAGCTTTCTTT
CDR3aa: CASSRLGEDTEAFF

v_gene: TRBV5-1
d_gene: .
abundance: many
len: 13
j_gene: TRBJ2-3
CDR3nt: TGCGCCAGCAGCTCCGGGTCGACAGATACGCAGTATTTT
CDR3aa: CASSSGSTDTQYF

v_gene: TRBV6-2/TRBV6-3
d_gene: .
abundance: .
len: 16
j_gene: TRBJ2-7
CDR3nt: TGTGCCAGCAGCGACCCTGAAGCGGTAGGAATCTACGAGCAGTACTTC
CDR3aa: CASSDPEAVGIYEQYF

v_gene: TRBV12-3/TRBV12-4
d_gene: .
abundance: many
len: 15
j_gene: TRBJ2-5
CDR3nt: TGTGCCAGCACCCACCGTGTGTCAGGGGAAGAGACCCAGTACTTC
CDR3aa: CASTHRVSGEETQYF

v_gene: TRBV15
d_gene: .
abundance: many
len: 16
j_gene: TRBJ2-2
CDR3nt: TGTGCCACCAGCAGAGAGAGGACGCGGCCCTCCGGGGAGCTGTTTTTT
CDR3aa: CATSRERTRPSGELFF

v_gene: TRBV10-3
d_gene: .
abundance: many
len: 13
j_gene: TRBJ1-1
CDR3nt: TGTGCCATCACCGGGACGGGGCACACTGAAGCTTTCTTT
CDR3aa: CAITGTGHTEAFF

v_gene: TRBV10-3
d_gene: TRBD1
abundance: many
len: 14
j_gene: TRBJ1-2
CDR3nt: TGTGCCGCCCAGGGGGGGGACGAGAACTATGGCTACACCTTC
CDR3aa: CAAQGGDENYGYTF